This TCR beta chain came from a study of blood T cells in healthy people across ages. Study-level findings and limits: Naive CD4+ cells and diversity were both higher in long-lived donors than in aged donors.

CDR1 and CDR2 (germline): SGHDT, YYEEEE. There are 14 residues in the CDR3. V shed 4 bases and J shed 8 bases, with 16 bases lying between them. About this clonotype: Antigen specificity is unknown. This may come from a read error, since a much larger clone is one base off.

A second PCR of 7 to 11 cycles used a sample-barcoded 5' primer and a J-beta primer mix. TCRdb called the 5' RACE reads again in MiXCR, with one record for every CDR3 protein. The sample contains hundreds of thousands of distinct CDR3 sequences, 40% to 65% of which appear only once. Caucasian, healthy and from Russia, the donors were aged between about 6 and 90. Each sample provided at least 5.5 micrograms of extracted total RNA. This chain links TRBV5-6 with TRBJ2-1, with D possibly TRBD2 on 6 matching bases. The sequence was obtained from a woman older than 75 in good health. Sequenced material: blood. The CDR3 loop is CASSVWAGEDEQFF. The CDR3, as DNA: TGTGCCAGCAGCGTCTGGGCTGGGGAGGATGAGCAGTTCTTC.